A selection of T cell receptor beta chains follows, all from one sample in a study of shared clonotypes between healthy human individuals. Only in-frame clones appear in the TCRdb table, and some are missing; sequencing was by immunoSEQ multiplex PCR. The repertoire holds around 2.1 million clones, with roughly 91% as singletons. Material: naive CD8+ T cells from PBMCs. The receptors originated from a man between 18 and 29 years old in good health. Some clones in this sample may be carry-over from other donors' samples. CDR3s include the opening cysteine and the closing phenylalanine or tryptophan. D genes are given only for firm matches. Only some rows state a clone size, as once, few, many or a class for expanded clones.

abundance	d_gene	v_gene	j_gene	CDR3aa	CDR3nt
few	-	TRBV2	TRBJ1-2	CASMGTLGGYTF	TGTGCCAGCATGGGGACGTTGGGAGGCTACACCTTC
-	-	TRBV27	TRBJ2-2	CASSLFRTNTGELFF	TGTGCCAGCAGTTTATTCCGGACAAACACCGGGGAGCTGTTTTTT
-	-	TRBV9	TRBJ2-1	CASSVAQEQFF	TGTGCCAGCAGCGTAGCTCAGGAGCAGTTCTTC
-	TRBD1	TRBV19	TRBJ2-3	CASSGTDRLSDTQYF	TGTGCCAGTAGCGGGACGGACAGGTTGTCAGATACGCAGTATTTT
-	TRBD1	TRBV9	TRBJ1-3	CASSFERDSSLGNSGNTIYF	TGTGCCAGCAGTTTTGAACGGGACAGTTCGTTAGGCAACTCTGGAAACACCATATATTTT
-	-	TRBV14	TRBJ2-5	CASSQGLRETQYF	TGTGCCAGCAGCCAAGGGCTTCGAGAGACCCAGTACTTC
-	-	TRBV28	TRBJ1-2	CASSSGVSVQGYTF	TGTGCCAGCAGTTCAGGCGTTTCGGTGCAGGGCTACACCTTC
-	-	TRBV19	TRBJ2-5	CASSIRGSNQETQYF	TGTGCCAGTAGTATTAGGGGGAGTAATCAAGAGACCCAGTACTTC
-	TRBD1	TRBV28	TRBJ2-1	CASSVDGTGFDEQFF	TGTGCCAGCAGTGTGGACGGGACAGGGTTCGATGAGCAGTTCTTC
-	-	TRBV5-6	TRBJ2-7	CASSSGYEQYF	TGTGCCAGCAGTTCCGGTTACGAGCAGTACTTC
-	-	TRBV27	TRBJ2-1	CASSLTFRPQGSDEQFF	TGTGCCAGCAGTTTAACGTTCCGCCCCCAGGGCAGCGATGAGCAGTTCTTC
-	-	TRBV15	TRBJ2-7	CATSKGGEIYEQYF	TGTGCCACCAGCAAAGGGGGAGAAATCTACGAGCAGTACTTC
-	-	TRBV9	TRBJ1-1	CASSPGGGGLLDRAFF	TGTGCCAGCAGCCCAGGAGGGGGGGGGCTCTTGGATAGAGCTTTCTTT
few	-	TRBV4-1	TRBJ1-1	CASSHIGTVMNTEAFF	TGCGCCAGCAGCCACATTGGGACTGTAATGAACACTGAAGCTTTCTTT
-	-	TRBV28	TRBJ1-4	CASRIRSRNEKLFF	TGTGCCAGCAGGATCCGGAGCCGTAATGAAAAACTGTTTTTT
few	TRBD2	TRBV4-1	TRBJ2-3	CASSQDFRAGVPDTQYF	TGCGCCAGCAGCCAAGATTTCAGGGCGGGAGTCCCAGATACGCAGTATTTT
-	-	TRBV5-1	TRBJ2-1	CASSLAGWGTTYNEQFF	TGCGCCAGCAGCTTGGCTGGGTGGGGGACAACCTACAATGAGCAGTTCTTC
-	-	TRBV7-9	TRBJ1-2	CASSLLGGRDYGYTF	TGTGCCAGCAGCTTACTTGGAGGGAGAGATTATGGCTACACCTTC
-	TRBD1	TRBV29-1	TRBJ2-7	CSVALWSGTVSYEQYF	TGCAGCGTTGCCCTATGGTCCGGGACAGTTTCCTACGAGCAGTACTTC
-	TRBD1	TRBV27	TRBJ1-5	CASSLSSFLGGGQPQHF	TGTGCCAGCAGTTTATCGAGCTTTTTAGGGGGCGGCCAGCCCCAGCATTTT
-	-	TRBV7-9	TRBJ1-6	CASSLLQGSNSPLHF	TGTGCCAGCAGCTTACTACAGGGTTCTAATTCACCCCTCCACTTT
-	-	TRBV28	TRBJ2-1	CASNPANFYNEQFF	TGTGCCAGCAACCCCGCTAACTTCTACAATGAGCAGTTCTTC